A single sample is the source of the 5 T cell receptor beta chains below, sequenced in a study of shared clonotypes between healthy human individuals. Using immunoSEQ multiplex PCR, the repertoire was profiled, and TCRdb retains in-frame clones only, with some absent. The sample has hundreds of thousands of clones, 92% seen once; the top ten hold about 24%. Terminally differentiated effector memory CD45RA+ cells were excluded by CCR7 positive selection of CD45RO-negative cells. The sequencing sample was made of naive CD8+ T cells sorted from blood. The receptor set was obtained from a man aged 25-45 years in good health.

CDR3 DNA sequence: TGTGCCAGCAGCCAAAAGGACAGGGGGTATGTCGGCGCAGATACGCAGTATTTT. The encoded protein is CASSQKDRGYVGADTQYF. The chain has TRBV14 and TRBJ2-3; TRBD1 agrees at 10 bases. Per germline, CDR1 SGHDN and CDR2 FVKESK. CDR3 length: 18 residues. The V and J ends lost 2 bases and 4 bases, in that order; junction bases with no gene match: 12.

J is TRBJ2-1 and V is TRBV30, with TRBD2 identical over 10 bases. The J segment lost 4 bases and the V segment lost 2 bases, leaving 8 bases of the junction unmatched. Germline loops: CDR1 GTSNPN, CDR2 SVGIG (reference sequence). This CDR3 comprises 16 residues. CDR3 DNA sequence: TGTGCCTGGAGTCTCCAAGGACTAGCGGCTTACAATGAGCAGTTCTTC. This translates into CAWSLQGLAAYNEQFF.

This chain uses TRBV27 with TRBJ2-3; D assignment may be TRBD1 or TRBD2 (5 bases each). V was shortened by 8 bases and J by 9 bases, with 12 bases between the two germline ends. Germline CDR1 MNHEY, CDR2 SMNVEV (reference sequence). The CDR3 consists of 11 residues. The CDR3 region is CASGTGTTQYF. Written as DNA, the CDR3 is TGTGCCAGCGGAACCGGGACGACGCAGTATTTT.

Comments on this clone: This specimen includes other DNA sequences encoding the same CDR3. The chain links TRBV27 to TRBJ2-7, with 9 bases fitting TRBD1. This CDR3 has 15 residues. The germline CDR1 and CDR2 sequences are MNHEY and SMNVEV (reference sequence). Germline trimming cut 0 bases from V and 3 bases from J; bases unmatched to any gene: 3. CDR3 protein: CASSLSGQGLYEQYF. Written as DNA, the CDR3 is TGTGCCAGCAGTTTATCGGGACAGGGCCTCTACGAGCAGTACTTC.

Details on this clone: The CDR3 ends on some other residue instead of the conserved phenylalanine or tryptophan, so this is likely a read error. Because the CDR3's place on the DNA is in doubt, the DNA is left out and the CDR3 is given as listed by TCRdb. The chain links TRBV10-2 to TRBJ2-7; the table's D call, TRBD2, was not checked against the DNA. The CDR3 sequence runs 12 residues, both termini included. Germline V gene data show CDR1 as WSHSY and CDR2 as SAAADI. The CDR3 is CASSESLRDPSL.